The sequence of this T cell receptor (beta chain) was determined in a study of blood T cell repertoires in COVID-19. The wider study: Acute and convalescent COVID-19 specimens originated in the United States, Italy and Spain.

TCRdb keeps only in-frame clones here, not all; method: immunoSEQ multiplex PCR. The sample consists of 200,000 to 250,000 clones, 85% to 90% of them appearing once. The germline V gene encodes CDR1 SGHKS and CDR2 YYEKEE (reference sequence). The V segment lost 4 bases and the J segment 7 bases; nucleotides outside the gene matches: 11. The CDR3 loop spans 15 amino acids. Participants came from roughly 24 US areas, aged about 18 to 89 years. This chain joins TRBV5-5 and TRBJ1-1; 9 bases agree with TRBD1. The receptor was derived from a woman between 18 and 30 years old in a cohort exposed to, infected with or recovered from COVID-19 (not recorded which). Input material: PBMCs or T cells enriched from blood (not recorded which). This CDR3 is CASSGGQGRWGEAFF. The CDR3 nucleotides are TGTGCCAGCAGCGGCGGACAGGGGCGGTGGGGTGAAGCTTTCTTT.